This T cell receptor (beta chain) was found in a study of cytomegalovirus exposure and HLA in healthy donors. The CDR3 spans 14 residues. The V and J ends lost 0 bases and 6 bases respectively, with 12 bases between them. Looked up from germline, CDR1 is LNHDA and CDR2 is SQIVND (reference sequence). PCR primers comprised 60 Vbeta and 13 Jbeta primers. In the original analysis: Around 80 million unique TCR beta chains, some 9.9 million of them shared, were counted by a later analysis. The repertoire was sequenced with immunoSEQ multiplex PCR; TCRdb's copy has only in-frame clones and lacks some. That table is the source of V, J and clone size, and D and trimming were worked out from the DNA. The profile shows roughly 230,000 clones, around four fifths of them singletons.

The TCR comes from a boy between 10 and 17 years old in good health and CMV-seronegative. The specimen sequenced was PBMCs. The V call is TRBV19, the J call TRBJ2-7, with a tentative D call TRBD1 (6 bases). The CDR3 DNA reads as TGTGCCAGTAGTATAGATCCAGGCAGGGGCGAGCAGTACTTC. Protein product: CASSIDPGRGEQYF.